These 26 T cell receptor beta chains came from one sample sequenced in a study of PD-1 blockade in classical Hodgkin lymphoma. Time point here: newly diagnosed, previously untreated cHL patient sample. Sequenced by immunoSEQ multiplex PCR; TCRdb stores in-frame clones only, minus some. Here the sample spans about 30,000 clones, roughly 92% being singletons. The sequencing sample was made of peripheral blood mononuclear cells (PBMCs). The receptor set was obtained from a human donor with classical Hodgkin lymphoma.

The gene calls are TRBV5-1 and TRBJ2-5, with D unresolved. The length of the CDR3 is 15 residues. The germline CDR1 and CDR2 sequences are SGHRS and YFSETQ. V lost 0 bases and J lost 0, with 9 bases in between. This CDR3 is CASSLGARYQETQYF. The CDR3 nucleotides are TGCGCCAGCAGCTTGGGGGCTAGATACCAAGAGACCCAGTACTTC.

The V gene is TRBV2, the J gene TRBJ2-3; maybe TRBD2 (5 bases). The CDR3 consists of 16 residues. V gave up 5 bases and J gave up 2 bases, with 17 bases separating them. Germline values: CDR1 SNHLY, CDR2 FYNNEI. CDR3 protein: CASSTAPAAPTDTQYF. The CDR3 DNA reads as TGTGCCAGCAGTACAGCCCCAGCGGCACCCACAGATACGCAGTATTTT.

By frequency in the sample, this clone is medium-sized. The chain links TRBV5-6 to TRBJ2-5; no clear D gene. Trimming stripped 5 bases from V and 1 base from J, with 6 bases between. Germline CDR1 reads SGHDT; CDR2 reads YYEEEE. The CDR3 is made up of 12 amino acids. CDR3 protein: CASRGIQETQYF. The CDR3 coding sequence is TGTGCCAGCAGGGGTATCCAAGAGACCCAGTACTTC.

This rearrangement joins TRBV25-1 to TRBJ1-2, with 7 bases fitting TRBD1. The germline V gene has CDR1 MGHDK and CDR2 SYGVNS. V shed 6 bases, J shed 2 bases, and the junction held 3 bases outside the gene matches. There are 13 residues in the CDR3. In DNA form, the CDR3 reads TGTGCCAGCAGAGGGGACAGCAACTATGGCTACACCTTC. This translates into CASRGDSNYGYTF.

V usage is TRBV7-9 and J usage is TRBJ1-3; D is ambiguous. The germline V and J ends were trimmed by 2 bases and 4 bases, with 6 bases remaining between them. This CDR3 is built from 13 residues. Germline V gives CDR1 SEHNR, CDR2 FQNEAQ (reference sequence). CDR3 loop: CASSLLRGNTIYF. The CDR3 region has the DNA TGTGCCAGCAGCTTACTAAGGGGAAACACCATATATTTT. The full variable domain, with the rest looked up from reference TRBV7-9 and TRBJ1-3, is DTGVSQNPRHKITKRGQNVTFRCDPISEHNRLYWYRQTLGQGPEFLTYFQNEAQLEKSRLLSDRFSAERPKGSFSTLEIQRTEQGDSAMYLCASSLLRGNTIYFGEGSWLTVV.

The rearrangement links TRBV5-6 to TRBJ2-7; no definite D call. Looked up from germline, CDR1 is SGHDT and CDR2 is YYEEEE. There are 12 residues in the CDR3. Trimming cost V 4 bases and J 4 bases, with 9 bases left between them. The CDR3 region is CASSILGYEQYF. DNA for the CDR3: TGTGCCAGCAGCATACTGGGATACGAGCAGTACTTC. Full variable domain (outside the CDR3, taken from reference TRBV5-6 and TRBJ2-7): DAGVTQSPTHLIKTRGQQVTLRCSPKSGHDTVSWYQQALGQGPQFIFQYYEEEERQRGNFPDRFSGHQFPNYSSELNVNALLLGDSALYLCASSILGYEQYFGPGTRLTVT.

This rearrangement joins TRBV28 to TRBJ1-5; 10 bases fit TRBD1. There are 16 residues in the CDR3. The germline V gene encodes CDR1 MDHEN and CDR2 SYDVKM. V lost 4 bases, J lost 3 bases, and 6 bases stayed unmatched. CDR3 nucleotides: TGTGCCAGCAGTTCCCGGACAGGGGGACCCAATCAGCCCCAGCATTTT. Its translation is CASSSRTGGPNQPQHF.

V and J are TRBV7-2 and TRBJ1-5; no reliable D call. Deletions cut 1 base from V and 9 bases from J, with 13 bases between. Germline V CDR1 and CDR2: SGHTA, FQGNSA. The CDR3 loop spans 14 amino acids. The CDR3 DNA follows: TGTGCCAGCAGCTTAGGCGGGGATAGTCGGCCCCAGCATTTT. This sequence encodes CASSLGGDSRPQHF.

V and J are TRBV15 and TRBJ1-2; D gene uncertain. The V end lost 0 bases, the J end lost 2 bases, and 16 bases lay between the germline ends. The CDR3 has 17 amino acids. CDR1 is LNHNV, CDR2 YYDKDF, per germline (reference sequence). CDR3 in amino acids: CATSRDLSTRINYGYTF. The CDR3 nucleotides read TGTGCCACCAGCAGAGATCTCTCGACACGCATCAACTATGGCTACACCTTC.

The J gene is TRBJ2-3, the V gene TRBV9; TRBD2 agrees at 13 bases. The CDR3 runs to 16 residues. Per germline, CDR1 SGDLS and CDR2 YYNGEE. V was pared by 3 bases and J by 2 bases, with 3 bases of the junction left unmatched. Written as DNA, the CDR3 is TGTGCCAGCAGCGCCGGGACTAGCGGGACCACAGATACGCAGTATTTT. Its protein product is CASSAGTSGTTDTQYF. Full variable domain (outside the CDR3, taken from reference TRBV9 and TRBJ2-3): DSGVTQTPKHLITATGQRVTLRCSPRSGDLSVYWYQQSLDQGLQFLIQYYNGEERAKGNILERFSAQQFPDLHSELNLSSLELGDSALYFCASSAGTSGTTDTQYFGPGTRLTVL.

This rearrangement joins TRBV7-2 to TRBJ2-1; 12 bases are a match to TRBD2. The germline CDR1 and CDR2 sequences are SGHTA and FQGNSA. The CDR3 loop spans 15 amino acids. V dropped 7 bases and J dropped 3; count of bases not matched to a gene: 4. The CDR3 loop reads CASNPGLAGYNEQFF. Written as DNA, the CDR3 is TGTGCCAGCAACCCGGGACTAGCGGGCTACAATGAGCAGTTCTTC.

J is TRBJ2-1 and V is TRBV7-7, with unresolved D. V was clipped by 6 bases and J by 3 bases, with 6 bases between them. CDR1 and CDR2 (germline): SSHAT, FNYEAQ (reference sequence). The CDR3 has 12 amino acids. The CDR3 region is CASSDNYNEQFF. In nucleotides, the CDR3 is TGTGCCAGCAGTGACAACTACAATGAGCAGTTCTTC.

J is TRBJ1-4 and V is TRBV5-1, with 7 bases lining up with TRBD1. CDR3 length: 16 amino acids. Germline lookup yields CDR1 SGHRS and CDR2 YFSETQ. V lost 0 bases and J lost 7; bases outside the gene matches: 9. The CDR3 spells CASSLAGDRAAEKLFF. The CDR3, as DNA: TGCGCCAGCAGCTTGGCCGGAGACAGGGCGGCTGAAAAACTGTTTTTT.

The V gene is TRBV4-3, the J gene TRBJ1-3, with a possible D match to TRBD1 (6 bases). Trimming cost V 4 bases and J 0 bases, with 16 bases left between them. Germline loops: CDR1 LGHNA, CDR2 YSLEER. This CDR3 spans 17 amino acids. As DNA, the CDR3 is TGCGCCAGCAGCCGAGTTTCCGGGACACTCTCTGGAAACACCATATATTTT. Amino acid sequence: CASSRVSGTLSGNTIYF.

The chain couples TRBV6-1 to TRBJ2-7; D remains unclear. V gave up 1 base and J gave up 4 bases, with 5 bases separating them. Germline V lookup: CDR1 MNHNS, CDR2 SASEGT. CDR3 length: 12 amino acids. The chain's CDR3 is CASSEGRYEQYF. CDR3 DNA: TGTGCCAGCAGTGAAGGTCGTTACGAGCAGTACTTC.

This chain joins TRBV5-4 and TRBJ2-3; weak D call: TRBD1 (5 bases). Germline-derived CDR1 and CDR2 are SGHNT and YYREEE (reference sequence). The V end was cut by 3 bases, the J end by 2 bases, with 13 bases between. There are 15 residues in the CDR3. CDR3 bases: TGTGCCAGCAGCTCGCCCAGACAGTCCACAGATACGCAGTATTTT. Translated: CASSSPRQSTDTQYF.

The genes are TRBV28 and TRBJ1-5, with D possibly TRBD1 on 6 matching bases. Germline CDR1 MDHEN, CDR2 SYDVKM. V lost 7 bases and J 0 bases, leaving 10 bases between the germline ends. The CDR3 runs to 14 residues. CDR3 nucleotides: TGTGCCAGCACCAGGGACATTAGCAATCAGCCCCAGCATTTT. This translates into CASTRDISNQPQHF. Using reference TRBV28 and TRBJ1-5 for the parts outside the CDR3, the full variable domain is DVKVTQSSRYLVKRTGEKVFLECVQDMDHENMFWYRQDPGLGLRLIYFSYDVKMKEKGDIPEGYSVSREKKERFSLILESASTNQTSMYLCASTRDISNQPQHFGDGTRLSIL.

The chain combines TRBV7-3 with TRBJ2-3; D is undetermined. The V gene lost 2 bases and the J gene lost 1 base, with 19 bases spanning the gap. This CDR3 comprises 18 residues. The germline gives CDR1 SGHTA, CDR2 FQGTGA. This CDR3 reads CASSLGPLGVAGTDTQYF. The CDR3 DNA reads as TGTGCCAGCAGCTTAGGCCCCCTTGGTGTGGCAGGCACAGATACGCAGTATTTT.

The chain combines TRBV28 with TRBJ2-3; 11 bases map to TRBD2. The germline V gene has CDR1 MDHEN and CDR2 SYDVKM. The CDR3 has 18 residues. V gave up 6 bases and J gave up 0 bases; unmatched junction bases: 11. The CDR3 here is CASSLEGLAATSTDTQYF. The CDR3 bases are TGTGCCAGCAGCTTGGAGGGACTAGCGGCCACTAGCACAGATACGCAGTATTTT.

This clone is judged medium-sized (0.01 to 0.1%). DNA of the CDR3: TGTGCCAGCAGCCAAGGGCTTTCAGATCGGGAAAAACTGTTTTTT. The encoded protein is CASSQGLSDREKLFF. The V call is TRBV4-2, the J call TRBJ1-4; D unresolved. Trimming left V 1 base short and J 8 bases short, with 14 bases between. The germline V gene encodes CDR1 LGHNA and CDR2 YNFKEQ. This CDR3 spans 15 amino acids.

The CDR3 DNA sequence: TGTGCCTGCGCAGGGGGCGCATTCACTGGGGCCAACGTCCTGACTTTC. Its protein is CACAGGAFTGANVLTF. This chain joins TRBV30 and TRBJ2-6, with 8 bases aligning to TRBD1. Germline V gene data show CDR1 as GTSNPN and CDR2 as SVGIG (reference sequence). V shed 6 bases and J 2 bases; nucleotides not matched to a gene: 9. The length of the CDR3 is 16 residues.

This rearrangement joins TRBV5-1 to TRBJ1-2; tentative D call: TRBD1 (6 bases). The CDR3 contains 11 residues. CDR1 and CDR2 from the germline V gene are SGHRS and YFSETQ. Trimming cost V 1 base and J 12 bases, with 10 bases left between them. The chain's CDR3 is CASSLQGINTF. CDR3 coding DNA: TGCGCCAGCAGCTTGCAGGGGATAAACACCTTC. Together with reference TRBV5-1 and TRBJ1-2, the CDR3 gives the full variable domain: KAGVTQTPRYLIKTRGQQVTLSCSPISGHRSVSWYQQTPGQGLQFLFEYFSETQRNKGNFPGRFSGRQFSNSRSEMNVSTLELGDSALYLCASSLQGINTFGSGTRLTVV.

The rearrangement uses TRBV10-3 and TRBJ2-3; TRBD2 is a possible D gene (6 bases). Trimming pared 8 bases from V and 1 base from J, leaving 16 bases between. Per the germline V gene, CDR1 is ENHRY and CDR2 is SYGVKD. This CDR3 has 15 residues. CDR3 coding DNA: TGTGCCATCGGGGATGGGGTAGCGGGCACAGATACGCAGTATTTT. Translating gives CAIGDGVAGTDTQYF.

This clone was observed a single time. The chain combines TRBV5-1 with TRBJ2-3; possible D gene TRBD1, 5 bases. The length of the CDR3 is 16 residues. Germline V gene data show CDR1 as SGHRS and CDR2 as YFSETQ. Trimming cost V 1 base and J 3 bases, with 15 bases left between them. The CDR3 coding sequence is TGCGCCAGCAGCTTGTTCACTACTTCAGGGACAGATACGCAGTATTTT. It codes for CASSLFTTSGTDTQYF.

The chain joins TRBV28 to TRBJ2-3; D is uncertain. Deletions cut 10 bases from V and 5 bases from J, with 10 bases between. Germline V gene lookup returns CDR1 MDHEN and CDR2 SYDVKM. The CDR3 consists of 11 residues. CDR3: CATATVDTQYF. The CDR3 DNA reads as TGTGCCACCGCGACTGTAGATACGCAGTATTTT. The whole variable domain, remainder taken from reference TRBV28 and TRBJ2-3, is DVKVTQSSRYLVKRTGEKVFLECVQDMDHENMFWYRQDPGLGLRLIYFSYDVKMKEKGDIPEGYSVSREKKERFSLILESASTNQTSMYLCATATVDTQYFGPGTRLTVL.

This clone was observed a handful of times. The chain uses TRBV6-5 and TRBJ2-7, with TRBD1 matching 11 bases. The V and J ends lost 6 bases and 4 bases, in that order; junction bases with no gene match: 5. Germline V gene sequence: CDR1 MNHEY, CDR2 SVGAGI. The CDR3 has 14 amino acids. Here the CDR3 reads CASRSDRGPYEQYF. In nucleotides, the CDR3 is TGTGCCAGCAGGTCGGACAGGGGGCCGTACGAGCAGTACTTC.